This TCR beta chain was sequenced during a study of T cells in narcolepsy. Clones were read by immunoSEQ multiplex PCR, and TCRdb kept only the in-frame ones, dropping some. Of 25,000 to 35,000 clones detected, around 87% appear once; the ten largest clones hold around 1%. CDR1 SNHLY and CDR2 FYNNEI come from the germline V gene. J lost 7 bases, V lost 8 bases, and 12 bases had no gene match. This CDR3 comprises 14 residues. The clonotype was recovered from a human donor in good health. The chain carries TRBV2 and TRBJ2-7; TRBD1 matches at 9 bases. Sequencing was done on a sample of memory (CD45RA-) CD4+ T cells from blood. CDR3 in amino acids: CASLFGTGFREQYF. The DNA of the CDR3 is TGTGCCAGCTTGTTTGGGACAGGGTTTCGGGAGCAGTACTTC.